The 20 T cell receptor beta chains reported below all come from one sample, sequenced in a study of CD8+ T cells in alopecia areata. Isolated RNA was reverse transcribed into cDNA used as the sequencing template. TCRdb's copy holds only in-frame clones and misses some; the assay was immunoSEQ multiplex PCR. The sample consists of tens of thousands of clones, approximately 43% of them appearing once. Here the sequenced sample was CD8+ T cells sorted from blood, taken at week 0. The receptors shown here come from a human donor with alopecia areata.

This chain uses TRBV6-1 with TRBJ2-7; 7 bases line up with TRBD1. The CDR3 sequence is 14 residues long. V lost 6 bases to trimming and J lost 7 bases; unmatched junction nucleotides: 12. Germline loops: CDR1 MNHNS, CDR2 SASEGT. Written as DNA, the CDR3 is TGTGCCAGCAGGACGCCGACAGGGTTCGATGAGCAGTACTTC. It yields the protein CASRTPTGFDEQYF.

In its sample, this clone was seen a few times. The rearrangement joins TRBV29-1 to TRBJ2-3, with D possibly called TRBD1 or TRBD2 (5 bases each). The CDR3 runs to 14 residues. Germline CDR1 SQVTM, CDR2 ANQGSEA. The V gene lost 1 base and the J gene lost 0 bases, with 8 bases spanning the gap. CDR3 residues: CSVEGRESTDTQYF. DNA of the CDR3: TGCAGCGTTGAAGGCAGGGAGAGCACAGATACGCAGTATTTT.

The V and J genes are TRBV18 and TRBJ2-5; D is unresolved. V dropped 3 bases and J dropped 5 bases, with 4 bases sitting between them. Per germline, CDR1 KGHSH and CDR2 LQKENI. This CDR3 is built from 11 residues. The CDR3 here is CASSPGETQYF. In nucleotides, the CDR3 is TGTGCCAGCTCACCCGGGGAGACCCAGTACTTC.

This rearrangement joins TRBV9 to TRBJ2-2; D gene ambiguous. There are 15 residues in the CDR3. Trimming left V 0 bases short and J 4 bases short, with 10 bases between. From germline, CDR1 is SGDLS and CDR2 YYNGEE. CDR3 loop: CASSVEALSTGELFF. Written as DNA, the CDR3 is TGTGCCAGCAGCGTAGAGGCCCTCAGCACCGGGGAGCTGTTTTTT. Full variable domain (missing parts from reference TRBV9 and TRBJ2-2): DSGVTQTPKHLITATGQRVTLRCSPRSGDLSVYWYQQSLDQGLQFLIQYYNGEERAKGNILERFSAQQFPDLHSELNLSSLELGDSALYFCASSVEALSTGELFFGEGSRLTVL.

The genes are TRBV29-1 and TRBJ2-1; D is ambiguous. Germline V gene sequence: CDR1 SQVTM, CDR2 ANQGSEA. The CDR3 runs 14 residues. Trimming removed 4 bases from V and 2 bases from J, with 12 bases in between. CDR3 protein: CSVARLEPYNEQFF. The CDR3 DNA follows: TGCAGCGTTGCACGCCTAGAACCCTACAATGAGCAGTTCTTC.

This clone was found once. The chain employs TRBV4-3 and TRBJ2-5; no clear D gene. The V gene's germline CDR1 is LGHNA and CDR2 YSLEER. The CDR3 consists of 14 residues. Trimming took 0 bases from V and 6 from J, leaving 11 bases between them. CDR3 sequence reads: CASSQEPGPKTQYF. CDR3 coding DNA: TGCGCCAGCAGCCAAGAACCGGGTCCGAAGACCCAGTACTTC.

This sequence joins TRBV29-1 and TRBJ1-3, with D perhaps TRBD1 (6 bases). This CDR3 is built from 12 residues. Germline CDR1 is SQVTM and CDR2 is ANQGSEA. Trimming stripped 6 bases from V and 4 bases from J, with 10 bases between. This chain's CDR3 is CSVWTVGNTIYF. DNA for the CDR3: TGCAGCGTATGGACAGTAGGAAACACCATATATTTT.

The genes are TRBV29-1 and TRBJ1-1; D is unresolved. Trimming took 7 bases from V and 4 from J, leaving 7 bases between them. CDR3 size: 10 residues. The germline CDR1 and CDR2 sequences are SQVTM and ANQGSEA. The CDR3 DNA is TGCAGCGGTTGGGTCACTGAAGCTTTCTTT. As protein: CSGWVTEAFF.

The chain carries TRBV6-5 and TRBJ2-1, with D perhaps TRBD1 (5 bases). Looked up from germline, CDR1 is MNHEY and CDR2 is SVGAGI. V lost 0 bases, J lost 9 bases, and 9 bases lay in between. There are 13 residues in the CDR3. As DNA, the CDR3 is TGTGCCAGCAGTTACTCCCTCCAGGGTGAGCAGTTCTTC. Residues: CASSYSLQGEQFF.

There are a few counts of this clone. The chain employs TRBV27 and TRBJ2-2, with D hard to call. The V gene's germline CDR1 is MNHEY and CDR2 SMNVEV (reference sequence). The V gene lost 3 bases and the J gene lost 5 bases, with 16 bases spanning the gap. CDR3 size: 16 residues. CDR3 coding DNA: TGTGCCAGCAGTTTCGTGATTGAGTTAGGAACCGGGGAGCTGTTTTTT. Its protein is CASSFVIELGTGELFF.

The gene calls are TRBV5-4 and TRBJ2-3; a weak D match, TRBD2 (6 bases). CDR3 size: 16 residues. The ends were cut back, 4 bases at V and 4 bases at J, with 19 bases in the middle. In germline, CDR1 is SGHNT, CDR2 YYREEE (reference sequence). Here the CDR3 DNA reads TGTGCCAGCAGCGGTGACAGCCACGGGAGTGCAGATACGCAGTATTTT. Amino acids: CASSGDSHGSADTQYF.

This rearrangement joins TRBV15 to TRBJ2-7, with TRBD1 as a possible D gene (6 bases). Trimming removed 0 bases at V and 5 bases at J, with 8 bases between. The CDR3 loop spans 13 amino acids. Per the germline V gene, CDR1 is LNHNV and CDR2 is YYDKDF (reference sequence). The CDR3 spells CATSRDRGHEQYF. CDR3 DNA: TGTGCCACCAGCAGAGACAGGGGCCACGAGCAGTACTTC.

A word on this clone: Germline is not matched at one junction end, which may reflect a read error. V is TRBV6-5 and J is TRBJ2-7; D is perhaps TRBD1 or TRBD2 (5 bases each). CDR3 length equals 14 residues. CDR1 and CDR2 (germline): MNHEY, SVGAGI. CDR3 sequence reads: CARSGPTVSYEQYF. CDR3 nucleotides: TGTGCCCGCAGCGGACCGACAGTCTCCTACGAGCAGTACTTC.

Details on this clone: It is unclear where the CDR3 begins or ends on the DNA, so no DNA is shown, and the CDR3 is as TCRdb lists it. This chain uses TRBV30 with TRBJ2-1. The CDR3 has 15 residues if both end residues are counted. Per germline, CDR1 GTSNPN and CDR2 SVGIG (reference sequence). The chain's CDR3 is CAWTILFGPGNEQFF.

CDR3 sequence: CASTVDREGQPQHF. The DNA for the CDR3 is TGTGCCAGCACAGTCGACAGGGAAGGACAGCCCCAGCATTTT. This chain joins TRBV28 and TRBJ1-5; 7 bases fit TRBD1. The V and J ends lost 7 bases and 7 bases, in that order; junction bases with no gene match: 10. The CDR3 runs to 14 residues. Germline CDR1 MDHEN, CDR2 SYDVKM.

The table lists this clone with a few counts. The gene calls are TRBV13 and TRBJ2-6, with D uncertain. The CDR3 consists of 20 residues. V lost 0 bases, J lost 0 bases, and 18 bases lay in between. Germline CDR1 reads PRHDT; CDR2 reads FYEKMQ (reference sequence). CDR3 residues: CASSLGQIVSSASGANVLTF. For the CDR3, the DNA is TGTGCCAGCAGCTTAGGACAGATAGTTTCCTCGGCCTCTGGGGCCAACGTCCTGACTTTC.

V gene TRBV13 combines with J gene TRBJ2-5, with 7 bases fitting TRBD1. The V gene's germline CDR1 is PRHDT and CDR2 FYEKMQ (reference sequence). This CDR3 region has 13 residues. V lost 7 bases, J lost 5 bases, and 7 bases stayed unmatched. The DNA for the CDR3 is TGTGCCAGCACTTTCAGGGGGTATGAGACCCAGTACTTC. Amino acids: CASTFRGYETQYF.

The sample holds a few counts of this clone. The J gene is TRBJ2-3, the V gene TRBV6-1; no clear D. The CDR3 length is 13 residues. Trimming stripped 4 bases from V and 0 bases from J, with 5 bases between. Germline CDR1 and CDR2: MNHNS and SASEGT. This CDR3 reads CASSVTSTDTQYF. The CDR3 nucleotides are TGTGCCAGCAGTGTCACCAGCACAGATACGCAGTATTTT.

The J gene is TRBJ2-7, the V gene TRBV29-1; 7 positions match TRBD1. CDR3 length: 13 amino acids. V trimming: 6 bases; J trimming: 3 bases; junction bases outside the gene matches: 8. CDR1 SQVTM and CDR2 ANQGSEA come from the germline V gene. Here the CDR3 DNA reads TGCAGCGTGTCGGGACAGCACTACTACGAGCAGTACTTC. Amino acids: CSVSGQHYYEQYF.

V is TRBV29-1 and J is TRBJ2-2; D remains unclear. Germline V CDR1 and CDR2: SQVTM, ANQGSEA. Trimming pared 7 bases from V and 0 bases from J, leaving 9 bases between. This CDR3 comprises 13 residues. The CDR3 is CSGVRPNTGELFF. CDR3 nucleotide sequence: TGCAGCGGTGTGCGTCCGAACACCGGGGAGCTGTTTTTT.